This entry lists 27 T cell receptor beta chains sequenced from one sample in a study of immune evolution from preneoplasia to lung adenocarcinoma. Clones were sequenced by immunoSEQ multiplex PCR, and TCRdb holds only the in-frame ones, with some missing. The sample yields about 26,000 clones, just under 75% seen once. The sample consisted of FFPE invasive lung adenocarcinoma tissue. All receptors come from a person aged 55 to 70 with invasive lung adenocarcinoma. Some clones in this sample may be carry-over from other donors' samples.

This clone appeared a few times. Written as DNA, the CDR3 is TGTGCCAGTAGTAAGGGACAGTCTAACTATGGCTACACCTTC. Encoded protein: CASSKGQSNYGYTF. This rearrangement joins TRBV19 to TRBJ1-2; TRBD1 matches 7 bases. V was pared by 4 bases and J by 0 bases, with 2 bases of the junction left unmatched. The germline gives CDR1 LNHDA, CDR2 SQIVND (reference sequence). CDR3 length: 14 residues. Together with reference TRBV19 and TRBJ1-2, the CDR3 gives the full variable domain: DGGITQSPKYLFRKEGQNVTLSCEQNLNHDAMYWYRQDPGQGLRLIYYSQIVNDFQKGDIAEGYSVSREKKESFPLTVTSAQKNPTAFYLCASSKGQSNYGYTFGSGTRLTVV.

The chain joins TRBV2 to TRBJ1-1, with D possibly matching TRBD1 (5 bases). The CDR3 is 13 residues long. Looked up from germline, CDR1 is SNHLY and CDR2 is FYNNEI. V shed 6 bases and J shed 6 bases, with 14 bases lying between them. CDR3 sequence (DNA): TGTGCCAGCAGCCCCCAGGGTCAACCTGAAGCTTTCTTT. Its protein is CASSPQGQPEAFF.

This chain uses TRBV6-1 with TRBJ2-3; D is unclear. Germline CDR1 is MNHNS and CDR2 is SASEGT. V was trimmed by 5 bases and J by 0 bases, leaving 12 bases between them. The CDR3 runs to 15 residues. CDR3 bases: TGTGCCAGCAGTCCCCTGGGCGGTAGCACAGATACGCAGTATTTT. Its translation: CASSPLGGSTDTQYF.

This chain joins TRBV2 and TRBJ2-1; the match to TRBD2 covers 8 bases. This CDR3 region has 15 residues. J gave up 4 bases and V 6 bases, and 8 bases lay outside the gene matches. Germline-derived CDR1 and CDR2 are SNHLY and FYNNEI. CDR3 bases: TGTGCCAGCAGGAGAGCGGGAGTAGAATACAATGAGCAGTTCTTC. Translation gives CASRRAGVEYNEQFF.

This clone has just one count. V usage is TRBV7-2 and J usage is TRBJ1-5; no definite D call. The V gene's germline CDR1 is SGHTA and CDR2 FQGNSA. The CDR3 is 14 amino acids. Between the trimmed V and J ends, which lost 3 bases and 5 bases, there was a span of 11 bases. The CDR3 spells CASSFLPQDQPQHF. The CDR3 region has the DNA TGTGCCAGCAGCTTTCTCCCTCAGGATCAGCCCCAGCATTTT.

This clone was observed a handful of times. The CDR3 reads CASSVALTDTQYF. DNA for the CDR3: TGTGCCAGCAGCGTAGCCCTCACAGATACGCAGTATTTT. The chain couples TRBV9 to TRBJ2-3; D is undetermined. Trimming took off 0 bases at V and 2 bases at J, with 4 bases between the two ends. The germline V gene encodes CDR1 SGDLS and CDR2 YYNGEE. CDR3 length: 13 amino acids. The variable domain in full, completed from reference TRBV9 and TRBJ2-3, reads DSGVTQTPKHLITATGQRVTLRCSPRSGDLSVYWYQQSLDQGLQFLIQYYNGEERAKGNILERFSAQQFPDLHSELNLSSLELGDSALYFCASSVALTDTQYFGPGTRLTVL.

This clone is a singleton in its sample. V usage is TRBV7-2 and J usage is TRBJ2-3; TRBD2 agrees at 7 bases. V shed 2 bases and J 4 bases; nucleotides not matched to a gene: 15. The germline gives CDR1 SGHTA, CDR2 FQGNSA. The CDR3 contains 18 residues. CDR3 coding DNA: TGTGCCAGCAGCTTAAAGGTGTCCCGGCGACTAGCTGCAGATACGCAGTATTTT. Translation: CASSLKVSRRLAADTQYF.

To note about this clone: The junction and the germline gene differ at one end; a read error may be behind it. This CDR3 reads CTSSLDPGSGYEQYF. DNA for the CDR3: TGTACCAGCAGCTTAGATCCAGGGAGCGGGTACGAGCAGTACTTC. The V gene is TRBV7-9, the J gene TRBJ2-7, with D perhaps matching TRBD2 (6 bases). This CDR3 contains 15 residues. The V gene's germline CDR1 is SEHNR and CDR2 FQNEAQ (reference sequence).

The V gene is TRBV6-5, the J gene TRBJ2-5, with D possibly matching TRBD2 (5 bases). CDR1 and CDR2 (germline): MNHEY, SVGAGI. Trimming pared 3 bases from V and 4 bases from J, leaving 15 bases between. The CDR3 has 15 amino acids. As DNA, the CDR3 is TGTGCCAGCAGTTATGGAACAGCTCGGGGAGAGACCCAGTACTTC. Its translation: CASSYGTARGETQYF.

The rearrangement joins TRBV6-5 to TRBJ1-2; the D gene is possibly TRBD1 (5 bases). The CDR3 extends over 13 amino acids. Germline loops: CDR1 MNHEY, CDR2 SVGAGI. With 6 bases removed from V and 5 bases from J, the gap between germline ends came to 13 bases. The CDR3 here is CASSRGTLYGYTF. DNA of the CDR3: TGTGCCAGCAGCCGTGGGACCTTATATGGCTACACCTTC.

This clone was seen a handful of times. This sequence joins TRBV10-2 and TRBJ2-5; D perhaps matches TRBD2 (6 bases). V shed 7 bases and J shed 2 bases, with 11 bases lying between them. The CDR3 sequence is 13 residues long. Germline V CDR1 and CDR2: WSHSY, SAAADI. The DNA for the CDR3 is TGCGCCAGCAAACGGGACTTGCAAGAGACCCAGTACTTC. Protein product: CASKRDLQETQYF.

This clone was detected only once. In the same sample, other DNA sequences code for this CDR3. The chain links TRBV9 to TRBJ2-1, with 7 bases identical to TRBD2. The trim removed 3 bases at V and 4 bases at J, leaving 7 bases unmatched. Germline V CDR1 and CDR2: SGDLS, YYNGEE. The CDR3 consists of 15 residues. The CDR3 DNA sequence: TGTGCCAGCAGCGCCAGCGGGATATCATACAATGAGCAGTTCTTC. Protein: CASSASGISYNEQFF.

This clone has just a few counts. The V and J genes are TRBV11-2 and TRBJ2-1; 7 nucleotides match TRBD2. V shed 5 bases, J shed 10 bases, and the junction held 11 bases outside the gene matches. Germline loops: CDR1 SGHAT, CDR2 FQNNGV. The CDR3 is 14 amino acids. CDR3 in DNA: TGTGCCAGCAGCCCGACTAGCAGAGGGTTGGAGCAGTTCTTC. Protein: CASSPTSRGLEQFF.

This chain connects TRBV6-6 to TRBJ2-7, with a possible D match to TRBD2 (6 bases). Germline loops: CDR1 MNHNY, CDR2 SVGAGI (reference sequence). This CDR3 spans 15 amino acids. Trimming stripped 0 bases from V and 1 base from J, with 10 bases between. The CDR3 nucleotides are TGTGCCAGCAGTTACTCGGCAGGGAGGTCCTACGAGCAGTACTTC. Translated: CASSYSAGRSYEQYF.

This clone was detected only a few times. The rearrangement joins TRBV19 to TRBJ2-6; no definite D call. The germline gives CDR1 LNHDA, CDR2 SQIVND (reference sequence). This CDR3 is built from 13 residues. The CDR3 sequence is CATRVSGANVLTF. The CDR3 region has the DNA TGTGCGACTCGGGTCTCTGGGGCCAACGTCCTGACTTTC.

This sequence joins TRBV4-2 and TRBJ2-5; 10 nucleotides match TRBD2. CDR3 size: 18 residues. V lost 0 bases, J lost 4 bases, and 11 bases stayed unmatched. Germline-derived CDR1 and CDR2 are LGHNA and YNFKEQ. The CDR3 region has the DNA TGTGCCAGCAGCCAAGATTTGGTTTCTAGCGGGAGTGTAGAGACCCAGTACTTC. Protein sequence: CASSQDLVSSGSVETQYF.

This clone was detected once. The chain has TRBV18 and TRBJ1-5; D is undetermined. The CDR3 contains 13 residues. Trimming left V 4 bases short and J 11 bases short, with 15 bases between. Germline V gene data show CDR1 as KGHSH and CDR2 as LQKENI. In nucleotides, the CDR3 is TGTGCCAGCTCACAAGGCGATTGGGAGTCCCAGCATTTT. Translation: CASSQGDWESQHF.

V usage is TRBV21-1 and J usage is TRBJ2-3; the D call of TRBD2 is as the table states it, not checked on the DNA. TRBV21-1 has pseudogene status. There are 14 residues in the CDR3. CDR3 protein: CASSSSRVTDTQYF. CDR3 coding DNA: TGTGCCAGCAGCAGTTCCCGCGTGACAGATACGCAGTATTTT.

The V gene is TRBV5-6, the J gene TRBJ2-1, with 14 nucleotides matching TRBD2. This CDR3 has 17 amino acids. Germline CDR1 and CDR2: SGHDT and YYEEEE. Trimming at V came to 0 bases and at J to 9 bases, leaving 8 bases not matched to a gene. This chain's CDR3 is CASSLGGLAGVSVEQFF. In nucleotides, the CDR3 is TGTGCCAGCAGCTTGGGGGGACTAGCGGGAGTATCGGTTGAGCAGTTCTTC.

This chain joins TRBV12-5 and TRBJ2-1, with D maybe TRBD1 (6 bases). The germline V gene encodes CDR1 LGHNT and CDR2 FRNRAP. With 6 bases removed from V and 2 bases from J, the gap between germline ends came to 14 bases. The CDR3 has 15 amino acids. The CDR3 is CASGQGGSAYNEQFF. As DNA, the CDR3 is TGTGCTAGTGGACAAGGGGGAAGCGCCTACAATGAGCAGTTCTTC.

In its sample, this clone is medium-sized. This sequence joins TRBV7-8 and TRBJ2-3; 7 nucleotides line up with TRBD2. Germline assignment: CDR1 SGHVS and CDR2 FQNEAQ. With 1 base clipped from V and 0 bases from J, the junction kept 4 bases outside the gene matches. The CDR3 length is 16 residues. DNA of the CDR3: TGTGCCAGCAGCTTAGTAATGGGGGGGAGCACAGATACGCAGTATTTT. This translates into CASSLVMGGSTDTQYF.

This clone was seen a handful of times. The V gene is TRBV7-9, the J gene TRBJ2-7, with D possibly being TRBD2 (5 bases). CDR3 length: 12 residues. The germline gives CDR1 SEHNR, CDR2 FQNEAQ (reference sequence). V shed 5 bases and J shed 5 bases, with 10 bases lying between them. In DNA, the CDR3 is TGTGCCAGCAGCCCCACCGGGGACGAGCAGTACTTC. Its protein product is CASSPTGDEQYF.

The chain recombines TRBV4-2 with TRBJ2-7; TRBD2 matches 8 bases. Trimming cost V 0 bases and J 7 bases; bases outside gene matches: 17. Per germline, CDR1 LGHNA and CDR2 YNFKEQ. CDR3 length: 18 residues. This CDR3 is CASSQDIQRELLFWEQYF. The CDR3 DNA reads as TGTGCCAGCAGCCAAGATATACAGCGGGAGCTCCTCTTTTGGGAGCAGTACTTC.

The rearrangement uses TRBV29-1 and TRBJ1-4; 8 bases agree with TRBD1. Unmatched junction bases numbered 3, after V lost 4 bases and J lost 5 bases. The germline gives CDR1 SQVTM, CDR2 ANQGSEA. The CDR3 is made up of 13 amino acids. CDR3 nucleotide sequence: TGCAGCGTTGGGGGGACAGGCAATGAAAAACTGTTTTTT. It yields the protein CSVGGTGNEKLFF.

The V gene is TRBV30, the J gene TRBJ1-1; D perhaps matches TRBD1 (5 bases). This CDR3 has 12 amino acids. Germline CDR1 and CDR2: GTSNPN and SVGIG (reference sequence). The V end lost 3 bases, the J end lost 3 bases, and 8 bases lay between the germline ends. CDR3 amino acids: CAWRPQDTEAFF. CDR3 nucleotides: TGTGCCTGGAGGCCACAGGACACTGAAGCTTTCTTT.

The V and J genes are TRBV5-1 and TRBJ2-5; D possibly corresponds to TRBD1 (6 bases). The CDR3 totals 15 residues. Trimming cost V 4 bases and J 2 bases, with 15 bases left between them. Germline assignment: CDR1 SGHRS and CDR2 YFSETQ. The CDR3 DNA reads TGCGCCAGCAGCCGCTTCCCGGGACATCAAGAGACCCAGTACTTC. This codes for CASSRFPGHQETQYF.

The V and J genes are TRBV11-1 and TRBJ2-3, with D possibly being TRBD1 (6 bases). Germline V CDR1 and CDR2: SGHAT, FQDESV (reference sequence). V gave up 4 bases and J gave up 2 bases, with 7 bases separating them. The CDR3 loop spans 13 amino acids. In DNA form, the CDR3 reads TGTGCCAGCAGCTGGGACAACACAGATACGCAGTATTTT. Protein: CASSWDNTDTQYF.